This TCR beta chain was recorded in a study of OX40 agonist ivuxolimab in advanced cancers. Sequenced by immunoSEQ multiplex PCR; TCRdb stores in-frame clones only, minus some. The repertoire holds about 76,000 clones, with roughly nine tenths as singletons. The germline V gene encodes CDR1 MDHEN and CDR2 SYDVKM. CDR3 size: 13 residues. Trimming cost V 8 bases and J 7 bases; bases outside gene matches: 5. Sample: CD4+ or CD8+ T cells sorted from blood, taken in a trial of the OX40 agonist ivuxolimab. This sequence was found in an adult with an advanced solid tumor such as melanoma, head and neck, liver or kidney cancer. J is TRBJ2-1 and V is TRBV28; 10 nucleotides align to TRBD1. CDR3 sequence (DNA): TGTGCCAGCCGGGACAGGGGTCGTAATGAGCAGTTCTTC. Residues: CASRDRGRNEQFF.